The next 15 T cell receptor beta chains were all read from a single sample in a study of blood T cells in healthy people across ages. Then a second PCR, running about 6 to 12 cycles, was carried out with a sample-barcoded 5' primer and a J-beta primer mix. MiXCR was run by TCRdb on the 5' RACE reads, yielding one entry per CDR3 protein. The repertoire has some 1,000,000 distinct CDR3 sequences, approximately 25% of them found once; the top ten carry around 0.75%. These data were also filed under a second study, of T cells of mothers and their children.

Specimen: blood. Source of these receptors: a girl aged 2-10 years in good health.

The V and J genes are TRBV12-5 and TRBJ1-2, with unresolved D. Trimming cost V 4 bases and J 2 bases, with 2 bases left between them. Per germline, CDR1 LGHNT and CDR2 FRNRAP. The CDR3 has 11 amino acids. CDR3 region: CASGYNYGYTF. The CDR3 coding sequence is TGTGCTAGTGGTTACAACTATGGCTACACCTTC.

This clonotype was counted a few times. The chain combines TRBV6-2 or TRBV6-3 with TRBJ2-5; D may be TRBD1 (6 bases). The CDR3 length is 13 residues. Germline lookup yields CDR1 MNHEY and CDR2 SVGEGT. Trimming pared 6 bases from V and 9 bases from J, leaving 17 bases between. The chain's CDR3 is CASRLDSPSAQYF. The CDR3 nucleotides read TGTGCCAGCAGGCTGGACAGCCCGTCGGCCCAGTACTTC.

The V gene is TRBV20-1, the J gene TRBJ1-2; 7 bases map to TRBD1. From germline, CDR1 is DFQATT and CDR2 SNEGSKA (reference sequence). The length of the CDR3 is 15 residues. V was clipped by 3 bases and J by 2 bases; unmatched bases: 9. CDR3 region: CSASEPQGTNYGYTF. The CDR3 nucleotides are TGCAGTGCTAGTGAACCACAGGGGACCAACTATGGCTACACCTTC.

The gene calls are TRBV4-1 and TRBJ2-7; D call uncertain. With 0 bases removed from V and 0 bases from J, the gap between germline ends came to 9 bases. The CDR3 loop spans 15 amino acids. Germline loops: CDR1 MGHRA, CDR2 YSYEKL. The CDR3 region has the DNA TGCGCCAGCAGCCAAGAGCAGCTTCCCTCCTACGAGCAGTACTTC. It specifies CASSQEQLPSYEQYF.

The CDR3 DNA reads TGTGCTGAGGCAAATCTGAATGACGAAGAAAATTCACCCCTCCACTTT. Protein sequence: CAEANLNDEENSPLHF. V gene TRBV7-9 combines with J gene TRBJ1-6; D unclear. Per germline, CDR1 SEHNR and CDR2 FQNEAQ (reference sequence). This CDR3 is 16 amino acids long.

The J gene is TRBJ2-7, the V gene TRBV12-3 or TRBV12-4; D unresolved. There are 14 residues in the CDR3. V gave up 1 base and J gave up 3 bases, with 10 bases separating them. This CDR3 is CASSLEGLIYEQYF. As DNA, the CDR3 is TGTGCCAGCAGTTTAGAAGGTCTCATCTACGAGCAGTACTTC.

In its sample, this clonotype was seen a few times. The chain is built from TRBV9 and TRBJ1-3, with D maybe TRBD1 (5 bases). The germline V and J ends were trimmed by 4 bases and 1 base, with 18 bases remaining between them. The CDR3 is 17 residues long. Germline loops: CDR1 SGDLS, CDR2 YYNGEE. The CDR3 reads CASSPDPGGTSGNTIYF. As DNA, the CDR3 is TGTGCCAGCAGCCCCGATCCCGGCGGGACGTCTGGAAACACCATATATTTT. Full variable domain (remainder filled in from reference TRBV9 and TRBJ1-3): DSGVTQTPKHLITATGQRVTLRCSPRSGDLSVYWYQQSLDQGLQFLIQYYNGEERAKGNILERFSAQQFPDLHSELNLSSLELGDSALYFCASSPDPGGTSGNTIYFGEGSWLTVV.

This clonotype was detected many times. Because the CDR3's place on the DNA is in doubt, the DNA is left out and the CDR3 is given as listed by TCRdb. This chain joins TRBV12-3 or TRBV12-4 and TRBJ2-5; the table assigns TRBD2, which was not confirmed against the DNA. The CDR3 is made up of 14 amino acids, end residues included. CDR3 amino acids: CASSSSGGGETQYF.

There are a few counts of this clonotype. This sequence joins TRBV20-1 and TRBJ1-2, with no clear D. Germline V gene lookup returns CDR1 DFQATT and CDR2 SNEGSKA (reference sequence). Between the trimmed V and J ends, which lost 1 base and 8 bases, there was a span of 11 bases. The CDR3 loop spans 12 amino acids. This chain's CDR3 is CSARGHTRGYTF. The CDR3 DNA reads TGCAGTGCTAGAGGTCACACGCGGGGCTACACCTTC.

The rearrangement joins TRBV18 to TRBJ2-1; 10 positions match TRBD2. Germline CDR1 is KGHSH and CDR2 is LQKENI. The V gene end was trimmed by 0 bases and the J gene end by 11 bases; junction bases not matched to a gene: 10. The CDR3 length is 16 residues. This CDR3 reads CASSPPIDSGGTKQFF. The CDR3 DNA reads TGTGCCAGCTCACCACCGATAGATAGCGGGGGGACGAAGCAGTTCTTC. The full variable domain, in which reference TRBV18 and TRBJ2-1 provide the parts outside the CDR3, is NAGVMQNPRHLVRRRGQEARLRCSPMKGHSHVYWYRQLPEEGLKFMVYLQKENIIDESGMPKERFSAEFPKEGPSILRIQQVVRGDSAAYFCASSPPIDSGGTKQFFGPGTRLTVL.

This rearrangement joins TRBV15 to TRBJ2-7; 7 nucleotides agree with TRBD2. J was trimmed by 0 bases and V by 5 bases; bases with no gene match: 7. The V gene's germline CDR1 is LNHNV and CDR2 YYDKDF (reference sequence). This CDR3 is 15 amino acids long. The CDR3 DNA is TGTGCCACCAGCGGTTTAGCGGGTGTCTCCTACGAGCAGTACTTC. Its translation: CATSGLAGVSYEQYF. Looking up the rest from reference TRBV15 and TRBJ2-7 gives the full variable domain: DAMVIQNPRYQVTQFGKPVTLSCSQTLNHNVMYWYQQKSSQAPKLLFHYYDKDFNNEADTPDNFQSRRPNTSFCFLDIRSPGLGDTAMYLCATSGLAGVSYEQYFGPGTRLTVT.

The genes are TRBV5-6 and TRBJ2-2; 8 bases fit TRBD1. The V gene end was trimmed by 2 bases and the J gene end by 0 bases; junction bases not matched to a gene: 3. This CDR3 contains 16 residues. CDR1 and CDR2 (germline): SGHDT, YYEEEE. In DNA, the CDR3 is TGTGCCAGCAGCTTTCTGGGACAGGCGAACACCGGGGAGCTGTTTTTT. This codes for CASSFLGQANTGELFF.

This clonotype occurred a few times. The chain is built from TRBV7-8 and TRBJ2-5, with D perhaps matching TRBD2 (5 bases). TRBJ2-7 explains the end of the DNA better; the J call may be wrong. Germline V gene sequence: CDR1 SGHVS, CDR2 FQNEAQ. This CDR3 region has 14 residues. This CDR3 is CASSLSRASYEQYF. CDR3 bases: TGTGCCAGCAGCTTATCGCGGGCCTCCTACGAGCAGTACTTC.

About this clonotype itself: At one boundary the junction diverges from the germline segment, which might be a read error. This chain uses TRBV7-9 with TRBJ2-1, with D possibly being TRBD2 (5 bases). This CDR3 is built from 16 residues. Germline values: CDR1 SEHNR, CDR2 FQNEAQ (reference sequence). The CDR3 DNA sequence: TGTGCCAGCAGCCGGCAGGAGGAATTCTCCTTCAATGAGCAGTTCTTC. Protein sequence: CASSRQEEFSFNEQFF.

The gene calls are TRBV7-9 and TRBJ2-5; D perhaps matches TRBD2 (5 bases). From germline, CDR1 is SEHNR and CDR2 FQNEAQ (reference sequence). Trimming took off 6 bases at V and 5 bases at J, with 13 bases between the two ends. CDR3 length: 13 residues. CDR3 sequence: CASRLGGEETQYF. The CDR3 DNA reads TGTGCCAGCAGATTGGGTGGGGAGGAGACCCAGTACTTC. The whole variable domain, remainder taken from reference TRBV7-9 and TRBJ2-5, is DTGVSQNPRHKITKRGQNVTFRCDPISEHNRLYWYRQTLGQGPEFLTYFQNEAQLEKSRLLSDRFSAERPKGSFSTLEIQRTEQGDSAMYLCASRLGGEETQYFGPGTRLLVL.